Listed below are T cell receptor beta chains from one sample, sequenced in a study of cytomegalovirus exposure and HLA in healthy donors. Only in-frame clones appear in the TCRdb table, and some are missing; sequencing was by immunoSEQ multiplex PCR. The sample consists of roughly 200,000 clones, roughly 80% of them appearing once. Sequencing input: PBMCs. The receptors derive from a young woman in good health and CMV-seronegative. Each CDR3 is given with its conserved first and last residue. A D gene is named only where the DNA matches it firmly. Clone size is shown for a subset of rows, as once, few, many or a class of expanded clone.

clone_size,d_call,v_call,j_call,cdr3_nt,cdr3_aa
NA,TRBD1,TRBV28,TRBJ1-1,TGTGCCAGCAGTTTACCGCCGGGACAGCTATCAGCTTTCTTT,CASSLPPGQLSAFF
NA,NA,TRBV29-1,TRBJ2-1,TGCAGCGCCCCGAGAAAGGGGCGGGGATCCTACAATGAGCAGTTCTTC,CSAPRKGRGSYNEQFF
NA,NA,TRBV11-2,TRBJ2-3,TGTGCCAGCAGCCACAGGTGGGGTTCATCTAGCACAGATACGCAGTATTTT,CASSHRWGSSSTDTQYF
NA,NA,TRBV13,TRBJ2-7,TGTGCCAGCAGCCTCGGCTACGAGCAGTACTTC,CASSLGYEQYF
NA,NA,TRBV18,TRBJ2-7,TGTGCCAGCTCACCAGGACTGGGATCCTACGAGCAGTACTTC,CASSPGLGSYEQYF
NA,NA,TRBV5-1,TRBJ2-4,TGCGCCAGCAGCTTGGAGGTAGGGAGCGGTCTGGCCAAAAACATTCAGTACTTC,CASSLEVGSGLAKNIQYF
NA,TRBD1,TRBV28,TRBJ1-1,TGTGCCAGCAGTTCCGGGACAGGGCGCACTGAAGCTTTCTTT,CASSSGTGRTEAFF
once,TRBD2,TRBV27,TRBJ2-7,TGTGCCAGCAGTCCTGGGACTAGCGAGCCCTACGAGCAGTACTTC,CASSPGTSEPYEQYF
NA,TRBD1,TRBV5-1,TRBJ1-5,TGCGCCAGCAGCTTGGGGGACAGTAGCAATCAGCCCCAGCATTTT,CASSLGDSSNQPQHF
NA,TRBD2,TRBV4-1,TRBJ2-2,TGCGCCAGCAGCCACGCTCTTAGCGGGCCGGCCGGGGAGCTGTTTTTT,CASSHALSGPAGELFF
few,TRBD2,TRBV19,TRBJ2-3,TGTGCCAGTAGTATACCGGGACTAAGTACAGATACGCAGTATTTT,CASSIPGLSTDTQYF
NA,TRBD2,TRBV5-1,TRBJ2-7,TGCGCCAGCAGCATAGGACTAGCGGGAGAGGTTAACTCCTACGAGCAGTACTTC,CASSIGLAGEVNSYEQYF
NA,TRBD1,TRBV11-2,TRBJ2-7,TGTGCCAGCAGCGTCCGCGACAGGGCATCCTACGAGCAGTACTTC,CASSVRDRASYEQYF
NA,NA,TRBV19,TRBJ2-7,TGTGCCAGTAGTACTTTGGACTTCTCCTACGAGCAGTACTTC,CASSTLDFSYEQYF
NA,NA,TRBV5-1,TRBJ2-5,TGCGCCAGCAGCTCCGGGGACAATGGGAGCCAAGAGACCCAGTACTTC,CASSSGDNGSQETQYF
few,NA,TRBV30,TRBJ1-1,TGTGCCTGGAGTATCCAGCGCCACACTGAAGCTTTCTTT,CAWSIQRHTEAFF